This entry concerns a single TCR beta chain. Its antigen is not identified. Per germline, CDR1 SGHVS and CDR2 FQNEAQ. Trimming shortened V by 1 base and J by 6 bases, and 9 bases separated the two germline ends. This CDR3 is 14 amino acids long. These data are taken from a study of cytomegalovirus exposure and HLA in healthy donors. The study's findings and limits: Most CMV-associated TCR beta chains appeared HLA-restricted in a later analysis. A list of approximately 150 TCR beta chains associated with cytomegalovirus was given. CMV serostatus was the sole immune exposure data available.

The PCR employed 60 Vbeta primers together with 13 Jbeta primers. Profiled with immunoSEQ multiplex PCR; TCRdb holds only in-frame clones, not every one. The data show roughly 150,000 clones, roughly 79% seen once. What was sequenced was PBMCs. This rearrangement joins TRBV7-8 to TRBJ1-4, with D tentatively TRBD1 (6 bases). The receptor was isolated from a man in his thirties or forties in good health and CMV-seronegative. CDR3 in amino acids: CASSLGSGDEKLFF. CDR3 DNA: TGTGCCAGCAGCTTAGGTTCAGGGGATGAAAAACTGTTTTTT.